This entry concerns a single T cell receptor (beta chain). Its antigen is as yet unknown. The V and J ends lost 1 base and 8 bases, in that order; junction bases with no gene match: 11. This CDR3 contains 17 residues. Germline V gene data show CDR1 as SGHDN and CDR2 as FVKESK. Using unique molecular identifiers, the investigators prepared the TCRbeta library. MiXCR, applied by TCRdb to the PCR reads, yields one record per CDR3 protein. Found here are 200,000 to 250,000 distinct CDR3 sequences, more than 20% of them singletons; the top ten hold about 5%. This sample was taken from a study of T-cell reconstitution after alpha-beta-depleted transplantation in children. Study conclusions and caveats: By one year post-transplant, T-cell counts and diversity largely arose from T cells that were newly produced. After transplant, at about two months, alpha-beta T cells were reportedly derived from several hundred expanded graft clones.

The clonotype comes from a female patient aged 2 to 10 who had a stem cell transplant for congenital amegakaryocytic thrombocytopenia, so the T cells may come from the graft donor. The chain couples TRBV14 to TRBJ2-1; 10 bases align to TRBD2. This specimen was PBMCs, mostly from graft donor cells, taken 360 days after TCRalphabeta/CD19-depleted stem cell transplant. The CDR3 loop is CASSQVTSGRARDEQFF. The CDR3 coding sequence is TGTGCCAGCAGCCAAGTGACGAGCGGGAGGGCGAGGGATGAGCAGTTCTTC.